The present entry profiles one T cell receptor beta chain with its context. No antigen is known for it. The donors belonged to the approximately 130-subject validation cohort, separate from the roughly 670-subject first cohort. TCRdb's copy holds only in-frame clones and misses some; the assay was immunoSEQ multiplex PCR. The data hold over 100,000 clones, with 70% to 90% observed a single time. These data come from a study of cytomegalovirus exposure and HLA in healthy donors. General study results and limits: For cytomegalovirus status, the classifier reportedly gave diagnoses with high specificity and sensitivity. Rare sequences made up most TCRs, while some public TCRs were found in many donors.

Germline-derived CDR1 and CDR2 are GTSNPN and SVGIG (reference sequence). V lost 3 bases, J lost 6 bases, and 14 bases lay in between. The CDR3 consists of 13 residues. The chain carries TRBV30 and TRBJ2-5; weak D call: TRBD2 (6 bases). The sequenced material came from PBMCs. The sequence derives from a woman under 30 in good health and CMV-seropositive. The CDR3 protein is CAWRRAGKKTQYF. The CDR3 DNA reads TGTGCCTGGAGGCGGGCGGGAAAGAAGACCCAGTACTTC.